The rows below give T cell receptor beta chains drawn from one sample of a study of blood T cell repertoires in COVID-19. The data were produced by immunoSEQ multiplex PCR, yet TCRdb's version contains in-frame clones alone and is incomplete. Of 300,000 to 400,000 clones in the sample, approximately 90% are singletons; the top ten hold around 3.5%. Source material: peripheral blood. Receptor source: a woman under 30 who had recovered from COVID-19. Each CDR3 is given with its conserved first and last residue. Each record gives: D gene, clone size, CDR3 length, V gene, J gene, CDR3 DNA, CDR3 protein. D genes are given only for firm matches. A clone size is listed for some rows: how often the clone was seen (once, few, many), or a class if it is expanded.

>TRBD1|NA|16|TRBV14|TRBJ1-1
TGTGCCAGCAGCGGTCGGACAGGGGGCCCGTACACTGAAGCTTTCTTT
CASSGRTGGPYTEAFF
>TRBD1|NA|14|TRBV7-9|TRBJ1-2
TGTGCCAGCAGCTTAGGACAGGGGATGCTTGGCTACACCTTC
CASSLGQGMLGYTF
>NA|NA|15|TRBV19|TRBJ1-2
TGTGCCAGTAGTATAGGCGACAGGAAGTACTATGGCTACACCTTC
CASSIGDRKYYGYTF
>NA|once|16|TRBV5-4|TRBJ1-1
TGTGCCAGCAGCCCGCTCGGAGCCTCCATGAACACTGAAGCTTTCTTT
CASSPLGASMNTEAFF
>NA|NA|18|TRBV9|TRBJ2-3
TGTGCCAGCAGCGGCGGGGCGGGCCTCCGGATCATCACAGATACGCAGTATTTT
CASSGGAGLRIITDTQYF
>NA|NA|14|TRBV11-2|TRBJ1-5
TGTGCCAGCAGCTACTCTAATAGCAATCAGCCCCAGCATTTT
CASSYSNSNQPQHF
>TRBD1|NA|14|TRBV2|TRBJ1-6
TGTGCCAGCAGGGGACAGGGGAGGAATTCACCCCTCCACTTT
CASRGQGRNSPLHF
>TRBD1|NA|14|TRBV30|TRBJ1-2
TGTGCCTGGATTACCTCAATCACAGGGGGTGGCTACACCTTC
CAWITSITGGGYTF
>TRBD1|NA|15|TRBV5-1|TRBJ2-5
TGCGCCAGCAGCTTGGAAGGTACAGGGGTAGAGACCCAGTACTTC
CASSLEGTGVETQYF
>TRBD1|NA|16|TRBV15|TRBJ2-5
TGTGCCACCAGCAGGACGCATTCGGGACAGCAAGAGACCCAGTACTTC
CATSRTHSGQQETQYF
>TRBD1|once|12|TRBV27|TRBJ1-1
TGTGCCAGCAGGACAGGGCGCACTGAAGCTTTCTTT
CASRTGRTEAFF
>NA|NA|15|TRBV10-2|TRBJ2-1
TGCGCCAGCAGTGAGTTGCCGGGAGAGGCGAATGAGCAGTTCTTC
CASSELPGEANEQFF
>NA|NA|13|TRBV30|TRBJ1-4
TGTGCCTGGAGTGTACTGGCTAGGGAAAAACTGTTTTTT
CAWSVLAREKLFF
>TRBD1|NA|13|TRBV19|TRBJ1-2
TGTGCCAGCACTCCGAGGGGACAGGCTGGCTACACCTTC
CASTPRGQAGYTF
>NA|NA|14|TRBV5-1|TRBJ1-4
TGCGCCAGCAGCTTGTGGGCAGGGTCGGAAAAACTGTTTTTT
CASSLWAGSEKLFF
>NA|NA|13|TRBV12-3/TRBV12-4|TRBJ1-5
TGTGCCAGCAGTTTAGTTCAGGGCCAGCCCCAGCATTTT
CASSLVQGQPQHF
>NA|NA|17|TRBV4-1|TRBJ2-1
TGCGCCAGCAGCCAAGATATGAGAGGGCGCCCCTTCGATCGGCAGTTCTTC
CASSQDMRGRPFDRQFF
>TRBD2|NA|19|TRBV3-1/TRBV3-2|TRBJ2-3
TGTGCCAGCAGCCAAGAGGGGACTAGCGGCATCTTCAGCACAGATACGCAGTATTTT
CASSQEGTSGIFSTDTQYF
>NA|NA|16|TRBV7-9|TRBJ1-3
TGTGCCAGCACCCCCCTCGGGGGGGCGGGTGGAAACACCATATATTTT
CASTPLGGAGGNTIYF
>TRBD1|NA|16|TRBV4-3|TRBJ2-5
TGCGCCAGCAGCCCAGCCGGGACAGGGTCCCAAGAGACCCAGTACTTC
CASSPAGTGSQETQYF